A single T cell receptor beta chain is shown here with its context. Authors' analysis steps: Amplified reference gene primers provided the basis for estimating nucleated cell counts. Measured with immunoSEQ multiplex PCR; TCRdb has only the in-frame clones, and not every one. The V and J calls and clone size come from that table; D and trimming were worked out from the DNA. The table has a few hundred thousand clones, 85% to 90% seen once. This entry is derived from a study of blood T cell repertoires in COVID-19. Overall study: Sources were T cells, B-cell-depleted T cells, or PBMCs; the material itself was cDNA or gDNA.

Germline values: CDR1 SEHNR, CDR2 FQNEAQ (reference sequence). The V end was cut by 5 bases, the J end by 4 bases, with 8 bases between. This CDR3 is built from 12 residues. Individuals aged 18 to 89 years were recruited from 24 US areas. Cohorts were determined from participant-reported clinical history. The specimen was PBMCs or T cells enriched from blood (not recorded which). The receptor was isolated from a woman between 50 and 59 years old who had been exposed to COVID-19. The rearrangement links TRBV7-9 to TRBJ1-1, with D perhaps matching TRBD1 (6 bases). The chain's CDR3 is CASSKQGTEAFF. CDR3 bases: TGTGCCAGCAGCAAACAGGGCACTGAAGCTTTCTTT.